The 20 T cell receptor beta chains presented below share a single source sample, sequenced in a study of response to subunit inactivated influenza vaccine (dated by TCRdb to 2017 to 2018). Library prep was done by RT-PCR. TCRdb names Illumina HiSeq 2500 as the instrument used. TCRdb itself trimmed the public reads at Q25 with fastp, ran MiXCR and retained productive beta chains. Every CDR3 protein is listed once, alongside the most common genes and DNA of its rows. Within this sample are more than 700,000 distinct CDR3 sequences, with 21% of them counted one time only. Clones ranked in the top ten supply roughly a tenth of the sample. The source was PBMCs from blood, collected 5 days after vaccination. The receptor source for this set is a man aged 50-59 years who received an inactivated influenza vaccine. Donor details come from another sample of the same person, matched by shared clones.

This chain joins TRBV24-1 and TRBJ2-5, with TRBD2 matching over 12 bases. V was clipped by 5 bases and J by 2 bases; unmatched bases: 8. The V gene's germline CDR1 is KGHDR and CDR2 SFDVKD. This CDR3 comprises 17 residues. The CDR3 DNA sequence: TGTGCCACCAGTGGGCTAGCGGGAGGGCCGGAGCAAGAGACCCAGTACTTC. This gives the protein CATSGLAGGPEQETQYF.

The V call is TRBV7-2, the J call TRBJ2-1, with D possibly matching TRBD2 (6 bases). This CDR3 region has 16 residues. Trimming stripped 0 bases from V and 10 bases from J, with 19 bases between. The germline CDR1 and CDR2 sequences are SGHTA and FQGNSA. Here the CDR3 DNA reads TGTGCCAGCAGCTTAGCGGGAGGAGTCGGGAACCAAGAGCAGTTCTTC. It yields the protein CASSLAGGVGNQEQFF.

This clonotype was found once. In nucleotides, the CDR3 is TGTGCCAGCTCACCAAACTACAGATCAACTAATGAAAAACTGTTTTTT. This sequence encodes CASSPNYRSTNEKLFF. This chain joins TRBV18 and TRBJ1-4; no definite D call. Trimming shortened V by 2 bases and J by 0 bases, and 10 bases separated the two germline ends. From germline, CDR1 is KGHSH and CDR2 LQKENI. The CDR3 has 16 amino acids.

This clonotype has a handful of counts. V and J are TRBV30 and TRBJ2-3, with D maybe TRBD1 (5 bases). Trimming took 2 bases from V and 4 from J, leaving 16 bases between them. Per germline, CDR1 GTSNPN and CDR2 SVGIG (reference sequence). This CDR3 is built from 15 residues. CDR3 nucleotide sequence: TGTGCCTGGAGTCCAACAGGCTCCGCGGCAGATACGCAGTATTTT. This sequence encodes CAWSPTGSAADTQYF. Full variable domain (rest looked up from reference TRBV30 and TRBJ2-3): SQTIHQWPATLVQPVGSPLSLECTVEGTSNPNLYWYRQAAGRGLQLLFYSVGIGQISSEVPQNLSASRPQDRQFILSSKKLLLSDSGFYLCAWSPTGSAADTQYFGPGTRLTVL.

The chain couples TRBV20-1 to TRBJ2-1; 11 bases match TRBD2. Germline V gene data show CDR1 as DFQATT and CDR2 as SNEGSKA (reference sequence). This CDR3 is 15 amino acids long. V lost 5 bases and J lost 6; bases outside the gene matches: 9. The CDR3 loop reads CSAPIAGGLGNEQFF. The CDR3 nucleotides read TGCAGTGCTCCTATAGCGGGGGGGCTGGGCAATGAGCAGTTCTTC.

The sample holds a few counts of this clonotype. The chain joins TRBV24-1 to TRBJ2-5, with 9 bases aligning to TRBD2. The trim removed 2 bases at V and 5 bases at J, leaving 5 bases unmatched. The CDR3 has 15 amino acids. Germline assignment: CDR1 KGHDR and CDR2 SFDVKD. This CDR3 reads CATSDSLAGGETQYF. In DNA, the CDR3 is TGTGCCACCAGTGATTCTCTGGCGGGAGGGGAGACCCAGTACTTC.

This clonotype has more than one count but fewer than ten. This chain uses TRBV12-3 or TRBV12-4 with TRBJ1-1, with D possibly being TRBD1 (6 bases). Trimming left V 5 bases short and J 6 bases short, with 19 bases between. This CDR3 is 15 amino acids long. The CDR3 sequence: CASSTGQPGGAEAFF. The CDR3 nucleotides read TGTGCCAGCAGTACCGGACAGCCGGGAGGGGCTGAAGCTTTCTTT.

This chain links TRBV12-3 or TRBV12-4 with TRBJ1-6; TRBD1 matches 7 bases. Losses at the gene ends were 5 bases for V and 5 bases for J; bases not matched to a gene: 3. This CDR3 region has 14 residues. The CDR3 nucleotides are TGTGCCAGCAGTGCCGGGACAGATAATTCACCCCTCCACTTT. It translates to CASSAGTDNSPLHF.

The V call is TRBV2, the J call TRBJ2-5; TRBD2 might be the D (6 bases). V lost 7 bases and J 5 bases, leaving 11 bases between the germline ends. Germline lookup yields CDR1 SNHLY and CDR2 FYNNEI. CDR3 length: 12 amino acids. CDR3 in amino acids: CASKRGGETQYF. In DNA form, the CDR3 reads TGTGCCAGCAAACGTGGAGGGGAGACCCAGTACTTC.

This clonotype appeared a few times. The J gene is TRBJ2-4, the V gene TRBV7-2; possibly TRBD1 for D (6 bases). Germline CDR1 reads SGHTA; CDR2 reads FQGNSA. This CDR3 region has 17 residues. Trimming took off 5 bases at V and 0 bases at J, with 17 bases between the two ends. This CDR3 reads CASSPRDIFLAKNIQYF. CDR3 nucleotides: TGTGCCAGCAGCCCCCGGGACATTTTTTTAGCCAAAAACATTCAGTACTTC.

Many counts were recorded for this clonotype. V is TRBV4-3 and J is TRBJ2-2, with 15 bases that match TRBD2. In germline, CDR1 is LGHNA, CDR2 YSLEER. V trimming: 8 bases; J trimming: 0 bases; junction bases outside the gene matches: 10. The CDR3 covers 19 residues. This CDR3 reads CASGRTSGRGVTNTGELFF. The CDR3 DNA is TGCGCCAGCGGACGGACTAGCGGGAGGGGCGTCACGAACACCGGGGAGCTGTTTTTT.

The chain joins TRBV29-1 to TRBJ1-5; TRBD1 matches 9 bases. CDR3 length: 14 residues. With 1 base clipped from V and 9 bases from J, the junction kept 7 bases outside the gene matches. In germline, CDR1 is SQVTM, CDR2 ANQGSEA. CDR3 residues: CSVEVGQGLGPQHF. DNA of the CDR3: TGCAGCGTTGAAGTGGGACAGGGCCTTGGGCCCCAGCATTTT. Variable domain in full (rest from reference TRBV29-1 and TRBJ1-5): SAVISQKPSRDICQRGTSLTIQCQVDSQVTMMFWYRQQPGQSLTLIATANQGSEATYESGFVIDKFPISRPNLTFSTLTVSNMSPEDSSIYLCSVEVGQGLGPQHFGDGTRLSIL.

The gene calls are TRBV20-1 and TRBJ2-7; TRBD2 agrees at 9 bases. Germline CDR1 and CDR2: DFQATT and SNEGSKA (reference sequence). The CDR3 length is 14 residues. The V segment lost 6 bases and the J segment 0 bases; nucleotides outside the gene matches: 6. The CDR3 region is CSARGGDVSYEQYF. DNA for the CDR3: TGCAGTGCCCGCGGGGGGGACGTCTCCTACGAGCAGTACTTC.

This clonotype was detected only a few times. V is TRBV12-3 or TRBV12-4 and J is TRBJ1-3, with D possibly TRBD1 on 5 matching bases. V was shortened by 5 bases and J by 7 bases, with 18 bases between the two germline ends. The CDR3 extends over 15 amino acids. The CDR3 spells CASSPLGLAGNTIYF. The DNA of the CDR3 is TGTGCCAGCAGTCCCCTGGGACTAGCAGGGAACACCATATATTTT.

This clonotype showed up many times. CDR3 sequence reads: CASKVVAGEGYEQYF. As DNA, the CDR3 is TGTGCCAGCAAGGTAGTAGCGGGAGAGGGCTACGAGCAGTACTTC. V and J are TRBV28 and TRBJ2-7, with 9 bases that match TRBD2. V was pared by 7 bases and J by 3 bases, with 10 bases of the junction left unmatched. This CDR3 is built from 15 residues. CDR1 and CDR2 from the germline V gene are MDHEN and SYDVKM.

V is TRBV9 and J is TRBJ2-2, with no clear D. The CDR3 consists of 14 residues. CDR1 and CDR2 from the germline V gene are SGDLS and YYNGEE. Trimming removed 1 base at V and 1 base at J, with 5 bases between. DNA of the CDR3: TGTGCCAGCAGCGTATTCAGGAACACCGGGGAGCTGTTTTTT. It yields the protein CASSVFRNTGELFF.

V usage is TRBV7-2 and J usage is TRBJ2-3; the match to TRBD2 covers 8 bases. This CDR3 comprises 17 residues. Per germline, CDR1 SGHTA and CDR2 FQGNSA. V lost 1 base and J lost 4; bases outside the gene matches: 10. The CDR3 region is CASSLVSWEAGADTQYF. The DNA of the CDR3 is TGTGCCAGCAGCTTAGTTTCCTGGGAAGCGGGAGCAGATACGCAGTATTTT.

The rearrangement joins TRBV13 to TRBJ2-7, with no clear D. The V gene lost 5 bases and the J gene lost 2 bases, with 13 bases spanning the gap. This CDR3 has 14 residues. Germline V gene data show CDR1 as PRHDT and CDR2 as FYEKMQ (reference sequence). For the CDR3, the DNA is TGTGCCAGCAGCCCCCGCATCCGTACCTACGAGCAGTACTTC. Its protein product is CASSPRIRTYEQYF. Filled out from reference TRBV13 and TRBJ2-7, the complete variable domain reads AAGVIQSPRHLIKEKRETATLKCYPIPRHDTVYWYQQGPGQDPQFLISFYEKMQSDKGSIPDRFSAQQFSDYHSELNMSSLELGDSALYFCASSPRIRTYEQYFGPGTRLTVT.

The chain joins TRBV30 to TRBJ2-1; no definite D call. V lost 0 bases and J 3 bases, leaving 15 bases between the germline ends. This CDR3 is built from 16 residues. Germline values: CDR1 GTSNPN, CDR2 SVGIG (reference sequence). The CDR3 region has the DNA TGTGCCTGGAGTGTACCACGCACCATAGTCTACAATGAGCAGTTCTTC. It codes for CAWSVPRTIVYNEQFF.

This clonotype was counted only a few times. The chain couples TRBV9 to TRBJ1-1; D may be TRBD1 (6 bases). There are 13 residues in the CDR3. Germline CDR1 reads SGDLS; CDR2 reads YYNGEE. The V end was cut by 4 bases, the J end by 5 bases, with 12 bases between. The CDR3 loop is CASSTTGWTEAFF. The DNA of the CDR3 is TGTGCCAGCAGCACCACAGGGTGGACTGAAGCTTTCTTT.